A single TCR beta chain is shown here with its context. As yet, its antigen is unknown. Trimming took off 6 bases at V and 6 bases at J, with 26 bases between the two ends. Germline CDR1 LGHDT, CDR2 YNNKEL (reference sequence). The CDR3 runs 17 residues. This specimen belongs to a study of T cell repertoires in cytomegalovirus infection. Study overall: Alongside well-studied HLA-B-restricted CMV epitopes, recently identified HLA-C-restricted CMV epitopes were also used. TCR beta signatures that were public indicated CMV infection and matching HLA type.

TCRdb called the reads again in MiXCR, with one record for every CDR3 protein. The sample holds approximately 1,000,000 distinct CDR3 sequences; about 33% are singletons and the top ten take around an eighth. Sequencing was performed on cultured CD8+ T cells from PBMCs, taken from culture after CMV antigen stimulation. The chain combines TRBV3-1 with TRBJ1-1; D call uncertain. This TCR was sampled from a human donor in good health (CMV status not recorded). Some clones in this sample may be carry-over from other donors' samples. The CDR3 DNA follows: TGTGCCAGCAGTCCTGATGACCCCTCGGTCGATGGCGCTGAAGCTTTCTTT. Encoded protein: CASSPDDPSVDGAEAFF.